The rows below give T cell receptor beta chains drawn from one sample of a study of T cell clones after liver transplantation. TCRdb keeps only in-frame clones here, not all; method: immunoSEQ multiplex PCR. Here the sample spans more than 95,000 clones, around 83% being singletons. Material: CD4+ T cells from blood, obtained before liver transplant. Every receptor here comes from a human donor who received a liver transplant. CDR3s include the opening cysteine and the closing phenylalanine or tryptophan.

V: TRBV6-6; J: TRBJ2-7; CDR3: CASSYGGTYEQYF
V: TRBV28; J: TRBJ1-3; CDR3: CASSLRTKGNTIYF
V: TRBV6-1; J: TRBJ2-1; CDR3: CATIQGAIYNEQFF
V: TRBV19; J: TRBJ1-5; CDR3: CASSRTAPNQPQHF
V: TRBV5-1; J: TRBJ1-2; CDR3: CASSPTGGTNYGYTF
V: TRBV5-1; J: TRBJ2-7; CDR3: CASSDSLSYEQYF
V: TRBV29-1; J: TRBJ2-1; CDR3: CSVEDLYRASYNEQFF
V: TRBV7-2; J: TRBJ1-6; CDR3: CASSPEQLSSYNSPLHF
V: TRBV28; J: TRBJ1-2; CDR3: CASSLWTYGYTF
V: TRBV7-3; J: TRBJ2-3; CDR3: CASSLTGEDTQYF
V: TRBV27; J: TRBJ2-3; CDR3: CASRFSSTDTQYF
V: TRBV30; J: TRBJ1-4; CDR3: CAWGVGLEKLFF
V: TRBV28; J: TRBJ1-2; CDR3: CASSLDKTRGYTF
V: TRBV7-9; J: TRBJ2-2; CDR3: CASSKGLAGVTGELFF
V: TRBV10-1; J: TRBJ2-3; CDR3: CASSQGSDTQYF
V: TRBV7-8; J: TRBJ1-5; CDR3: CASSSGGAQHF
V: TRBV5-1; J: TRBJ2-7; CDR3: CASSSGGAYEQYF
V: TRBV5-4; J: TRBJ2-1; CDR3: CASSRTGKHYYNEQFF
V: TRBV19; J: TRBJ2-5; CDR3: CASAGDGETQYF
V: TRBV11-2; J: TRBJ2-2; CDR3: CASSRGQGATGELFF
V: TRBV6-5; J: TRBJ1-6; CDR3: CASSYARAVGNSPLHF
V: TRBV2; J: TRBJ1-1; CDR3: CASSEQQNTEAFF
V: TRBV4-3; J: TRBJ2-3; CDR3: CASSPRQRLSTDTQYF
V: TRBV11-2; J: TRBJ1-2; CDR3: CASSLDRGNYGYTF
V: TRBV19; J: TRBJ1-4; CDR3: CASSINTGNNEKLFF
V: TRBV7-2; J: TRBJ1-3; CDR3: CASSLGGPGNTIYF
V: TRBV28; J: TRBJ1-1; CDR3: CASSSRPTEAFF
V: TRBV6-5; J: TRBJ2-1; CDR3: CASTRDRSSYNEQFF
V: TRBV6-1; J: TRBJ2-7; CDR3: CASSETSALPTYEQYF
V: TRBV28; J: TRBJ1-4; CDR3: CASSLSLPGNEKLFF
V: TRBV5-4; J: TRBJ2-1; CDR3: CASSLQQNPNEQFF
V: TRBV6-1; J: TRBJ2-2; CDR3: CASSALDRATNTGELFF
V: TRBV6-5; J: TRBJ2-1; CDR3: CASSYSNSGGPRGQFF
V: TRBV7-6; J: TRBJ1-2; CDR3: CASSAGQGLIYGYTF
V: TRBV9; J: TRBJ1-2; CDR3: CASSPQLTGGYGYTF
V: TRBV5-1; J: TRBJ1-1; CDR3: CASSPDGNLMNTEAFF
V: TRBV7-6; J: TRBJ1-5; CDR3: CASSLTGSNQPQHF
V: TRBV18; J: TRBJ2-1; CDR3: CASSQETGQLDEQFF
V: TRBV7-8; J: TRBJ2-3; CDR3: CASSSDRALFTDTQYF
V: TRBV18; J: TRBJ1-3; CDR3: CASSPTQLGQGPSGNTIYF
V: TRBV29-1; J: TRBJ1-3; CDR3: CSVGSGNTIYF
V: TRBV5-6; J: TRBJ1-2; CDR3: CASSSEGVTFYGYTF
V: TRBV27; J: TRBJ1-5; CDR3: CASTKGEAKHF
V: TRBV9; J: TRBJ2-7; CDR3: CASSARDTQYEQYF
V: TRBV5-1; J: TRBJ2-7; CDR3: CASSPYPDRVGDEQYF
V: TRBV18; J: TRBJ2-2; CDR3: CASSPPGRLDTGELFF
V: TRBV12-5; J: TRBJ2-2; CDR3: CASGFGRASNTGELFF
V: TRBV9; J: TRBJ2-5; CDR3: CASSVSGHLTETQYF
V: TRBV30; J: TRBJ2-7; CDR3: CAWSKVSYEQYF
V: TRBV19; J: TRBJ1-5; CDR3: CASSIGAGGNQPQHF
V: TRBV7-9; J: TRBJ1-5; CDR3: CASSFYSLQGNQPQHF